These 17 T cell receptor beta chains originate from one sample sequenced in a study of OX40 agonist ivuxolimab in advanced cancers. TCRdb keeps only in-frame clones here, not all; method: immunoSEQ multiplex PCR. The repertoire has under 80,000 clones, more than 80% of them found once; the top ten carry approximately 2%. Sequencing used CD4+ or CD8+ T cells sorted from blood, obtained in a trial of the OX40 agonist ivuxolimab. Receptors were obtained from an adult with an advanced solid tumor such as melanoma, head and neck, liver or kidney cancer.

The genes are TRBV28 and TRBJ1-5; TRBD1 matches 7 bases. Germline CDR1 and CDR2: MDHEN and SYDVKM. This CDR3 comprises 12 residues. V was clipped by 11 bases and J by 3 bases; unmatched bases: 4. In DNA form, the CDR3 reads TGTGCCCACACAGGGGTCAATCAGCCCCAGCATTTT. Translation gives CAHTGVNQPQHF.

This clone is a singleton in its sample. This rearrangement joins TRBV6-1 to TRBJ1-4; D might be TRBD1 (6 bases). Germline lookup yields CDR1 MNHNS and CDR2 SASEGT. The length of the CDR3 is 15 residues. Between the trimmed V and J ends, which lost 3 bases and 5 bases, there was a span of 13 bases. The CDR3 region has the DNA TGTGCCAGCAGTGACGAACGGCAGGGGAATGAAAAACTGTTTTTT. Amino acids: CASSDERQGNEKLFF.

The chain couples TRBV9 to TRBJ2-2; perhaps TRBD1 as D (6 bases). From germline, CDR1 is SGDLS and CDR2 YYNGEE. The CDR3 has 15 amino acids. Trimming removed 3 bases at V and 6 bases at J, with 15 bases between. The CDR3 spells CASSAIQGFAGELFF. The CDR3 nucleotides read TGTGCCAGCAGCGCAATACAGGGTTTCGCCGGGGAGCTGTTTTTT.

The rearrangement links TRBV5-1 to TRBJ1-5; a possible D gene is TRBD1 (5 bases). This CDR3 region has 14 residues. The germline gives CDR1 SGHRS, CDR2 YFSETQ. V was cut by 4 bases and J by 4 bases, with 12 bases left in between. CDR3: CASSPGTHNQPQHF. CDR3 DNA sequence: TGCGCCAGCAGCCCCGGGACGCATAATCAGCCCCAGCATTTT. The variable domain in full, completed from reference TRBV5-1 and TRBJ1-5, reads KAGVTQTPRYLIKTRGQQVTLSCSPISGHRSVSWYQQTPGQGLQFLFEYFSETQRNKGNFPGRFSGRQFSNSRSEMNVSTLELGDSALYLCASSPGTHNQPQHFGDGTRLSIL.

The V call is TRBV28, the J call TRBJ1-6; 9 bases are a match to TRBD1. CDR1 is MDHEN, CDR2 SYDVKM, per germline. Unmatched junction bases numbered 6, after V lost 8 bases and J lost 1 base. The CDR3 loop spans 16 amino acids. CDR3 protein: CASRHRGLSYNSPLHF. The CDR3 DNA follows: TGTGCCAGCCGTCACAGGGGGCTGTCCTATAATTCACCCCTCCACTTT.

The gene calls are TRBV7-2 and TRBJ1-3, with no clear D. V gave up 0 bases and J gave up 2 bases, with 11 bases separating them. The CDR3 spans 16 residues. Germline-derived CDR1 and CDR2 are SGHTA and FQGNSA. The CDR3 region has the DNA TGTGCCAGCAGCTTAGCGGTGGGCAGGACTGGAAACACCATATATTTT. It codes for CASSLAVGRTGNTIYF. Full variable domain (rest looked up from reference TRBV7-2 and TRBJ1-3): GAGVSQSPSNKVTEKGKDVELRCDPISGHTALYWYRQSLGQGLEFLIYFQGNSAPDKSGLPSDRFSAERTGGSVSTLTIQRTQQEDSAVYLCASSLAVGRTGNTIYFGEGSWLTVV.

V gene TRBV28 combines with J gene TRBJ2-5; 9 bases are shared with TRBD1. With 3 bases clipped from V and 5 bases from J, the junction kept 10 bases outside the gene matches. The CDR3 consists of 16 residues. Looked up from germline, CDR1 is MDHEN and CDR2 is SYDVKM. The CDR3 coding sequence is TGTGCCAGCAGTTTCCCGGGACAGGGACGACCGGAGACCCAGTACTTC. Residues: CASSFPGQGRPETQYF. The complete variable domain, with remaining parts taken from reference TRBV28 and TRBJ2-5, reads DVKVTQSSRYLVKRTGEKVFLECVQDMDHENMFWYRQDPGLGLRLIYFSYDVKMKEKGDIPEGYSVSREKKERFSLILESASTNQTSMYLCASSFPGQGRPETQYFGPGTRLLVL.

The J gene is TRBJ1-2, the V gene TRBV4-2; D not certain. Germline assignment: CDR1 LGHNA and CDR2 YNFKEQ. CDR3 length: 16 residues. V was cut by 1 base and J by 6 bases, with 18 bases left in between. The CDR3 DNA is TGTGCCAGCAGCCAAGTACGCGCTCAGGCCGCTCATGGCTACACCTTC. This translates into CASSQVRAQAAHGYTF.

V gene TRBV18 combines with J gene TRBJ1-5; D remains ambiguous. This CDR3 has 15 residues. Germline CDR1 is KGHSH and CDR2 is LQKENI. The V end was cut by 2 bases, the J end by 4 bases, with 12 bases between. DNA of the CDR3: TGTGCCAGCTCACCAGAGCAGAACGGAAATCAGCCCCAGCATTTT. It translates to CASSPEQNGNQPQHF.

V gene TRBV9 combines with J gene TRBJ2-2, with TRBD2 matching 13 bases. In germline, CDR1 is SGDLS, CDR2 YYNGEE. The CDR3 runs 17 residues. V was clipped by 1 base and J by 6 bases; unmatched bases: 6. The CDR3, as DNA: TGTGCCAGCAGCGTACTAAGACTAGCGGGGGGCCCCGGGGAGCTGTTTTTT. This translates into CASSVLRLAGGPGELFF.

This chain links TRBV5-6 with TRBJ2-7; no clear D gene. CDR1 and CDR2 from the germline V gene are SGHDT and YYEEEE. V lost 3 bases and J lost 2, with 3 bases in between. The CDR3 is 11 residues long. The CDR3 DNA reads as TGTGCCAGCAGCTCTACCTACGAGCAGTACTTC. It translates to CASSSTYEQYF.

The rearrangement joins TRBV4-1 to TRBJ1-5; 12 bases match TRBD1. This CDR3 is built from 17 residues. Looked up from germline, CDR1 is MGHRA and CDR2 is YSYEKL. V lost 0 bases and J lost 6; bases outside the gene matches: 6. CDR3 DNA: TGCGCCAGCAGCCAAGATAAGGGGACAGGGGGCCTTCAGCCCCAGCATTTT. Its protein product is CASSQDKGTGGLQPQHF.

This clone has a single count. The CDR3 reads CATAGRSYNEQFF. The CDR3 DNA follows: TGTGCTACAGCGGGGCGATCCTACAATGAGCAGTTCTTC. The V and J genes are TRBV28 and TRBJ2-1; 7 bases map to TRBD2. Germline V gene sequence: CDR1 MDHEN, CDR2 SYDVKM. The CDR3 extends over 13 amino acids. Full variable domain (remainder filled in from reference TRBV28 and TRBJ2-1): DVKVTQSSRYLVKRTGEKVFLECVQDMDHENMFWYRQDPGLGLRLIYFSYDVKMKEKGDIPEGYSVSREKKERFSLILESASTNQTSMYLCATAGRSYNEQFFGPGTRLTVL.

V and J are TRBV14 and TRBJ2-5; the D is unclear. Germline V gene sequence: CDR1 SGHDN, CDR2 FVKESK. Trimming cost V 0 bases and J 1 base, with 9 bases left between them. There are 15 residues in the CDR3. The CDR3 reads CASSQDRQFQETQYF. The CDR3 DNA reads as TGTGCCAGCAGCCAAGATCGGCAGTTCCAAGAGACCCAGTACTTC.

The chain is built from TRBV9 and TRBJ2-7; D possibly corresponds to TRBD2 (5 bases). Germline V CDR1 and CDR2: SGDLS, YYNGEE. V lost 3 bases, J lost 7 bases, and 14 bases lay in between. The CDR3 loop spans 13 amino acids. The CDR3 loop is CASSADGSGEQYF. CDR3 DNA: TGTGCCAGCAGCGCAGACGGGTCGGGGGAGCAGTACTTC. The whole variable domain, filled in from reference TRBV9 and TRBJ2-7, reads DSGVTQTPKHLITATGQRVTLRCSPRSGDLSVYWYQQSLDQGLQFLIQYYNGEERAKGNILERFSAQQFPDLHSELNLSSLELGDSALYFCASSADGSGEQYFGPGTRLTVT.

The chain joins TRBV18 to TRBJ2-3; 7 positions match TRBD1. In germline, CDR1 is KGHSH, CDR2 LQKENI. J was trimmed by 10 bases and V by 6 bases; bases with no gene match: 16. The CDR3 totals 15 residues. The CDR3 protein is CASSSDSGQVLSQYF. The CDR3 DNA reads as TGTGCCAGCTCCTCCGACAGCGGACAGGTTCTCTCGCAGTATTTT.

The rearrangement uses TRBV30 and TRBJ2-5; D might be TRBD1 (6 bases). The V end was cut by 3 bases, the J end by 5 bases, with 10 bases between. CDR1 is GTSNPN and CDR2 is SVGIG in the germline V gene (reference sequence). This CDR3 contains 12 residues. CDR3 sequence: CAWSPRGETQYF. The CDR3 coding sequence is TGTGCCTGGAGCCCGAGGGGGGAGACCCAGTACTTC.